This T cell receptor beta chain was observed in a study of cytotoxic CD8 clonotypes in ibrutinib-treated CLL. At the level of the study: A median around twelve months of treatment, range 6 to 36, preceded the collection of response samples.

Investigators sought sequencing depths of between 1 in 200,000 and 1 in 1 million T cells. Clones were read by immunoSEQ multiplex PCR, and TCRdb kept only the in-frame ones, dropping some. The sample yields some 15,000 clones, approximately 60% seen once. Cryopreserved PBMCs were the source of 2 to 2.5 micrograms of genomic DNA, which went to TCR beta libraries. A note on this clone: Its target is unknown.

Study-wide findings and caveats: Patients with sustained remission and those progressing were sampled at differing times.

The source of this sequence is a human donor with chronic lymphocytic leukemia. Sequencing used PBMCs, obtained before ibrutinib treatment.

The CDR3 DNA is TGTGCCAGCAGCCCAGGATGGACTAAGGACAATGAGCAGTTCTTC. Its translation: CASSPGWTKDNEQFF. The rearrangement links TRBV5-7 to TRBJ2-1, with D tentatively TRBD2 (6 bases). TRBV5-7 is designated an ORF whose function remains uncertain. This CDR3 comprises 15 residues. Between the trimmed V and J ends, which lost 4 bases and 5 bases, there was a span of 16 bases.